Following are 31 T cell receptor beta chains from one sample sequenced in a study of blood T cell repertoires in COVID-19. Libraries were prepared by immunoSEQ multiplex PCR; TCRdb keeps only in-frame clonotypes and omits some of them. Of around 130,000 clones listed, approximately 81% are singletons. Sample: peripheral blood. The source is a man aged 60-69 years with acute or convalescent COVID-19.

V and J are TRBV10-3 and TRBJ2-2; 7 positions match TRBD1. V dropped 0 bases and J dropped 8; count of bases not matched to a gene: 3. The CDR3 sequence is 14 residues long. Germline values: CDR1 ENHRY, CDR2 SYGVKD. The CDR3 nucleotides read TGTGCCATCAGTGAGTCCGGACAGGAAGGGGAGCTGTTTTTT. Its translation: CAISESGQEGELFF.

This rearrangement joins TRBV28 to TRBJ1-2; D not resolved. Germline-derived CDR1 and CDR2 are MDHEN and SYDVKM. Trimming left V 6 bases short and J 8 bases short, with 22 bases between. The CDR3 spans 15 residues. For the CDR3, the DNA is TGTGCCAGCAGAACTCCCCAACCCCCGGGGAACGGCTACACCTTC. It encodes CASRTPQPPGNGYTF.

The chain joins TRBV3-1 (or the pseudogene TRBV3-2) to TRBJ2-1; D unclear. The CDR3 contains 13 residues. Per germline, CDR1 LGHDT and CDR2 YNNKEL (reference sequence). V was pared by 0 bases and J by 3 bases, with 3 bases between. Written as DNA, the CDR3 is TGTGCCAGCAGCCAAGAACTCTACAATGAGCAGTTCTTC. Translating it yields CASSQELYNEQFF.

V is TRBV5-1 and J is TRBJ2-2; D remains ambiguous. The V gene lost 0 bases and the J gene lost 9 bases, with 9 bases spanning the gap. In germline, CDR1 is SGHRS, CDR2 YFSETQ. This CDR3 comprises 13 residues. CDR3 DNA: TGCGCCAGCAGCTTGGAGAAGTCTAGGGAGCTGTTTTTT. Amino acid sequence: CASSLEKSRELFF.

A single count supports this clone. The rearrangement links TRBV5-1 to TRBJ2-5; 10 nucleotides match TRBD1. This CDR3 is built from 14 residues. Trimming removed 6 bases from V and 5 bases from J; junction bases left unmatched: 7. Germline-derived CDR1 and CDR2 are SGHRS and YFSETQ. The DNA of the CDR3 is TGCGCCAGCACCTCGACAGGGGGCGTCGAGACCCAGTACTTC. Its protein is CASTSTGGVETQYF. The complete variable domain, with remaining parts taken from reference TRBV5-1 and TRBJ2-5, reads KAGVTQTPRYLIKTRGQQVTLSCSPISGHRSVSWYQQTPGQGLQFLFEYFSETQRNKGNFPGRFSGRQFSNSRSEMNVSTLELGDSALYLCASTSTGGVETQYFGPGTRLLVL.

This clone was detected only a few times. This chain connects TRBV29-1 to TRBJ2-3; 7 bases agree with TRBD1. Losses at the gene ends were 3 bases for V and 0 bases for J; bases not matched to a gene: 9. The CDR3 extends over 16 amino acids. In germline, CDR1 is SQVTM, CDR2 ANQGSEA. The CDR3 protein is CSVDRLTGLSTDTQYF. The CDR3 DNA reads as TGCAGCGTTGACCGCTTGACAGGGCTAAGCACAGATACGCAGTATTTT.

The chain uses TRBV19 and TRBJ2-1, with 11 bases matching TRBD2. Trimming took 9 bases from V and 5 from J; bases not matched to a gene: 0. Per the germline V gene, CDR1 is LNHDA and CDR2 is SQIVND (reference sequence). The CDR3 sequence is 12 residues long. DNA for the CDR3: TGTGCCAGGACTAGCGGGAACAATGAGCAGTTCTTC. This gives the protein CARTSGNNEQFF.

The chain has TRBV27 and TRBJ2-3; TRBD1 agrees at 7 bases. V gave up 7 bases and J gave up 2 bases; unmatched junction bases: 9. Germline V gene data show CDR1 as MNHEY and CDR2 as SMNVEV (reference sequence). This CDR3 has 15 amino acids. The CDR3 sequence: CASNPGTVPTDTQYF. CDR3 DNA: TGTGCCAGCAACCCCGGGACAGTCCCCACAGATACGCAGTATTTT.

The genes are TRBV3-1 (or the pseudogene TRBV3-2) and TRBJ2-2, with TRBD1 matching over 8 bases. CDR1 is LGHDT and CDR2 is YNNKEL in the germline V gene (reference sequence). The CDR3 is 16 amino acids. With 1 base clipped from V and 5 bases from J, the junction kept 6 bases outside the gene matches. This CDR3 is CASSQASQGETGELFF. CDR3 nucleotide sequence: TGTGCCAGCAGCCAAGCTTCACAGGGGGAGACCGGGGAGCTGTTTTTT.

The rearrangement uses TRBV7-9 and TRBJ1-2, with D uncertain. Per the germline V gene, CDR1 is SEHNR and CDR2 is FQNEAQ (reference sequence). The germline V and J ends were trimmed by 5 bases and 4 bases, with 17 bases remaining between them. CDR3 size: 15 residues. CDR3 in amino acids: CASSRAGPESYGYTF. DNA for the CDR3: TGTGCCAGCAGCCGAGCGGGTCCAGAGAGCTATGGCTACACCTTC.

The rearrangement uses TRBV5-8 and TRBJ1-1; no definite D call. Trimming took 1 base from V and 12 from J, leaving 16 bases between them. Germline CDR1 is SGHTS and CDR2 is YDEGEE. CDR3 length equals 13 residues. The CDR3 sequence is CASSLHAGRGTFF. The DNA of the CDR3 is TGTGCCAGCAGCTTGCACGCGGGCCGGGGAACTTTCTTT.

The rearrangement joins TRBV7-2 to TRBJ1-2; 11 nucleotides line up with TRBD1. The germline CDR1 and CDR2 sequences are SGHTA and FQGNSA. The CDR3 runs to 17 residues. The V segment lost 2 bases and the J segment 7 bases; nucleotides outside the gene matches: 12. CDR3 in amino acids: CASSLSWTGGNLVGYTF. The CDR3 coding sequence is TGTGCCAGCAGCTTATCCTGGACAGGGGGCAATCTAGTTGGCTACACCTTC.

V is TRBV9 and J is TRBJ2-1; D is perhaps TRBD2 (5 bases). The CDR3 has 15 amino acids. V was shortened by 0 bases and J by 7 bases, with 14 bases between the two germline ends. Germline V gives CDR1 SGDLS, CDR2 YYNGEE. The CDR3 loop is CASSVGLAERNEQFF. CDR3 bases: TGTGCCAGCAGCGTAGGGCTAGCTGAAAGAAATGAGCAGTTCTTC.

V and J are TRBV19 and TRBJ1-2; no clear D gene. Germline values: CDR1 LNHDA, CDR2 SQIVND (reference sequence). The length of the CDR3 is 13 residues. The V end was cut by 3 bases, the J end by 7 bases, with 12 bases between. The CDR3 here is CASSIQVAPGYTF. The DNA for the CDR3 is TGTGCCAGTAGTATCCAGGTGGCGCCTGGCTACACCTTC.

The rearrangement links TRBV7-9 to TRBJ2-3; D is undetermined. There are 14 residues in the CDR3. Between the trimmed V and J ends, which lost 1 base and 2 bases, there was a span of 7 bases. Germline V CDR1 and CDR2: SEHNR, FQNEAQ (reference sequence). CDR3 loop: CASSLVQYTDTQYF. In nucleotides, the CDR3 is TGTGCCAGCAGCTTAGTACAGTACACAGATACGCAGTATTTT. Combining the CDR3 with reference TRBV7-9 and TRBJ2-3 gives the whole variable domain DTGVSQNPRHKITKRGQNVTFRCDPISEHNRLYWYRQTLGQGPEFLTYFQNEAQLEKSRLLSDRFSAERPKGSFSTLEIQRTEQGDSAMYLCASSLVQYTDTQYFGPGTRLTVL.

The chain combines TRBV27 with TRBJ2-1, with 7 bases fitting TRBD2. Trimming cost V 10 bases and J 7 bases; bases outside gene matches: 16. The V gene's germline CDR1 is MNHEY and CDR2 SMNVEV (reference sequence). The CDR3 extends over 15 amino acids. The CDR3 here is CATTPERGDYNEQFF. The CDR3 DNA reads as TGTGCCACGACCCCGGAGCGGGGCGACTATAATGAGCAGTTCTTC.

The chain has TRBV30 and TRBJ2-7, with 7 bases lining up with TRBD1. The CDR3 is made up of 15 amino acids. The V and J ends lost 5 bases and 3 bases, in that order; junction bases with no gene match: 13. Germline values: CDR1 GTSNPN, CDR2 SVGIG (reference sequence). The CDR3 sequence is CAWGVWTGENYEQYF. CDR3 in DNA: TGTGCCTGGGGGGTTTGGACAGGCGAAAACTACGAGCAGTACTTC.

The CDR3 here is CASSRGQGYTGELFF. DNA of the CDR3: TGTGCCAGCAGCCGAGGACAGGGGTACACCGGGGAGCTGTTTTTT. The genes are TRBV2 and TRBJ2-2; 9 positions match TRBD1. CDR3 length equals 15 residues. V lost 6 bases to trimming and J lost 3 bases; unmatched junction nucleotides: 5. Looked up from germline, CDR1 is SNHLY and CDR2 is FYNNEI.

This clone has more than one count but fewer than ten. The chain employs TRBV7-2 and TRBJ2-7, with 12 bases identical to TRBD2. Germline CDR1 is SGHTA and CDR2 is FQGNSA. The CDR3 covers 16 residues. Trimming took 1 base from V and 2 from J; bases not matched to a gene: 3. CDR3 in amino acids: CASSLVASGRAYEQYF. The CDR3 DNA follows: TGTGCCAGCAGCTTAGTGGCTAGCGGGAGGGCCTACGAGCAGTACTTC.

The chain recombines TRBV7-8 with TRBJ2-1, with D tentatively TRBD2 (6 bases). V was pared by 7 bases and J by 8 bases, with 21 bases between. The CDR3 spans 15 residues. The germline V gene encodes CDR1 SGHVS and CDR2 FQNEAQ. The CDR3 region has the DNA TGTGCCAGCACCGTAGGGGCCGGGGACTTGGATGAGCAGTTCTTC. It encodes CASTVGAGDLDEQFF.

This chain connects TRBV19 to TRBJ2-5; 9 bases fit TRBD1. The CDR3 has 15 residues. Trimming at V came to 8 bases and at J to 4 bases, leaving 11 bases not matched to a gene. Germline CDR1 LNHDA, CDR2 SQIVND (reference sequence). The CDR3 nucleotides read TGTGCCAGTTGTGCGGGACAGGGAGGGTTAGAGACCCAGTACTTC. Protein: CASCAGQGGLETQYF.

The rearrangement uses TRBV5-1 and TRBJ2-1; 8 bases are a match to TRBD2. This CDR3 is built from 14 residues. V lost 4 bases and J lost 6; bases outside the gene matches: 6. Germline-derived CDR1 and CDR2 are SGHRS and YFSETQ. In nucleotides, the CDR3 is TGCGCCAGCAGCGTCACTAGCGGACCCAATGAGCAGTTCTTC. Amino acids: CASSVTSGPNEQFF.

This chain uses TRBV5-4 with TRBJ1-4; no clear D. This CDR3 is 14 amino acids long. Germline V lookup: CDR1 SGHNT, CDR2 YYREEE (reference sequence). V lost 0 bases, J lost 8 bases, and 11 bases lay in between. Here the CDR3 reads CASSLAAQSEKLFF. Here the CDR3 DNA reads TGTGCCAGCAGCTTGGCTGCACAGTCGGAAAAACTGTTTTTT.

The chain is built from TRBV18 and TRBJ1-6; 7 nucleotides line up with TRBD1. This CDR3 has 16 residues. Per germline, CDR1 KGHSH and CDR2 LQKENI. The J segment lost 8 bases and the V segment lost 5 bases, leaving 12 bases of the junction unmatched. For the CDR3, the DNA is TGTGCCAGCTCAAGCTCGACAGGGTTTCGAGATTCACCCCTCCACTTT. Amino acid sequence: CASSSSTGFRDSPLHF.

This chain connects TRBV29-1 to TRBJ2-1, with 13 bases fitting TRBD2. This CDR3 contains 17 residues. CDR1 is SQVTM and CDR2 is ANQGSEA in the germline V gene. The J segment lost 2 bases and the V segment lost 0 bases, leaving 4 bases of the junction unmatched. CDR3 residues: CSVEDRTSGRTYNEQFF. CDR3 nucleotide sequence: TGCAGCGTTGAAGATCGGACTAGCGGGAGAACCTACAATGAGCAGTTCTTC.

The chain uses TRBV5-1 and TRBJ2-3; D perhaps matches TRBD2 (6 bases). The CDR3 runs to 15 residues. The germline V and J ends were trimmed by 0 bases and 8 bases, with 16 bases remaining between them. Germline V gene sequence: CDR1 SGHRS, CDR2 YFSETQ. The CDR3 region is CASSLERGKIGTQYF. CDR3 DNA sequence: TGCGCCAGCAGCTTGGAACGGGGGAAAATTGGTACGCAGTATTTT.

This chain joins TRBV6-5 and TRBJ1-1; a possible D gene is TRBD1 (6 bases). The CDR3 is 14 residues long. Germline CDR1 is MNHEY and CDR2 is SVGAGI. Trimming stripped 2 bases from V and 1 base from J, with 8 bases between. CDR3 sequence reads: CASSYGGQNTEAFF. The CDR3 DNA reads TGTGCCAGCAGTTACGGGGGACAGAACACTGAAGCTTTCTTT.

The CDR3 protein is CASSPRQGINQPQHF. In DNA form, the CDR3 reads TGTGCCAGCAGCCCCCGACAGGGTATCAATCAGCCCCAGCATTTT. The V and J genes are TRBV7-6 and TRBJ1-5; 7 bases align to TRBD1. CDR3 length: 15 residues. Unmatched junction bases numbered 7, after V lost 5 bases and J lost 3 bases. Germline V gene data show CDR1 as SGHVS and CDR2 as FNYEAQ.

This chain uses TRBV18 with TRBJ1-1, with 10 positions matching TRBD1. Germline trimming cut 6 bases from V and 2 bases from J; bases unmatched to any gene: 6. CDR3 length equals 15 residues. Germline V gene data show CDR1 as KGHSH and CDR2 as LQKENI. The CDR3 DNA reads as TGTGCCAGCTCTCCCGGACAGGGGGGAAACACTGAAGCTTTCTTT. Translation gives CASSPGQGGNTEAFF.

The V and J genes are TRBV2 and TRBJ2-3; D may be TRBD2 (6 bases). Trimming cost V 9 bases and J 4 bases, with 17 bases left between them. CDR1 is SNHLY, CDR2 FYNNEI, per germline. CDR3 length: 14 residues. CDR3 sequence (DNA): TGTGCCAGTGTAGCGGATCAACGGGCAGATACGCAGTATTTT. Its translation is CASVADQRADTQYF.

This CDR3 reads CASSSVGGARAAFF. DNA for the CDR3: TGTGCCAGTAGTTCTGTGGGCGGCGCCAGGGCGGCTTTCTTT. This chain connects TRBV19 to TRBJ1-1, with D possibly TRBD1 on 5 matching bases. Trimming removed 5 bases from V and 11 bases from J, with 21 bases in between. The CDR3 runs to 14 residues. The germline CDR1 and CDR2 sequences are LNHDA and SQIVND (reference sequence).